The 23 T cell receptor beta chains in this list originate from one sample, sequenced in a study of T cell responses to AZD1222 COVID-19 vaccine. The data were produced by immunoSEQ multiplex PCR, yet TCRdb's version contains in-frame clones alone and is incomplete. The sample gives approximately 140,000 clones, over 90% of which show up once; roughly 5.6% is in the top ten. The source was peripheral blood, collected on day 0 of AZD1222 vaccination. The receptor set was obtained from an adult in good health.

This clone was seen just once. The chain uses TRBV5-1 and TRBJ1-1, with 10 bases that match TRBD1. Germline trimming cut 3 bases from V and 1 base from J; bases unmatched to any gene: 21. The CDR3 length is 21 residues. In germline, CDR1 is SGHRS, CDR2 YFSETQ. DNA for the CDR3: TGCGCCAGCAGCTACCCCGGGACAGGGGACCCAAGACCCACCGGGAACACTGAAGCTTTCTTT. Translating it yields CASSYPGTGDPRPTGNTEAFF.

This rearrangement joins TRBV5-1 to TRBJ1-6; possible D gene TRBD1, 5 bases. The CDR3 covers 17 residues. Germline V lookup: CDR1 SGHRS, CDR2 YFSETQ. V was cut by 3 bases and J by 5 bases, with 18 bases left in between. This CDR3 reads CASSWNPMTDNNSPLHF. In DNA form, the CDR3 reads TGCGCCAGCAGCTGGAACCCGATGACGGACAATAATTCACCCCTCCACTTT.

The chain recombines TRBV15 with TRBJ2-1; D gene uncertain. CDR1 is LNHNV, CDR2 YYDKDF, per germline (reference sequence). Trimming removed 3 bases at V and 5 bases at J, with 8 bases between. The CDR3 totals 13 residues. The CDR3 coding sequence is TGTGCCACCAGCAGTCGGCTCGACAATGAGCAGTTCTTC. Amino acid sequence: CATSSRLDNEQFF.

The chain carries TRBV29-1 and TRBJ2-1; 10 bases agree with TRBD2. The CDR3 covers 15 residues. Germline lookup yields CDR1 SQVTM and CDR2 ANQGSEA. Trimming at V came to 3 bases and at J to 4 bases, leaving 6 bases not matched to a gene. The DNA of the CDR3 is TGCAGCGTTGAGATCCCTAGCGGGGGTTACAATGAGCAGTTCTTC. Protein sequence: CSVEIPSGGYNEQFF.

This chain connects TRBV28 to TRBJ1-5; D remains ambiguous. V gave up 3 bases and J gave up 6 bases, with 9 bases separating them. Germline V gene data show CDR1 as MDHEN and CDR2 as SYDVKM. The CDR3 has 13 amino acids. CDR3: CASSLAGFQPQHF. The CDR3 nucleotides read TGTGCCAGCAGTTTGGCCGGGTTTCAGCCCCAGCATTTT.

The gene calls are TRBV6-2 or TRBV6-3 and TRBJ2-5; 9 bases agree with TRBD2. The CDR3 is 14 amino acids. Germline V gene data show CDR1 as MNHEY and CDR2 as SVGEGT. Trimming took 4 bases from V and 5 from J; bases not matched to a gene: 5. CDR3 coding DNA: TGTGCCAGCAGTTCCCCAGCGGGAGGCGAGACCCAGTACTTC. It yields the protein CASSSPAGGETQYF.

This clone was detected only once. The chain has TRBV18 and TRBJ2-7; D is uncertain. The CDR3 runs to 15 residues. Germline V gene sequence: CDR1 KGHSH, CDR2 LQKENI. Trimming took 3 bases from V and 0 from J, leaving 12 bases between them. CDR3 region: CASSPRIVSSYEQYF. The CDR3 nucleotides read TGTGCCAGCTCACCGCGGATAGTCAGCTCCTACGAGCAGTACTTC.

The rearrangement uses TRBV4-1 and TRBJ2-1; D possibly corresponds to TRBD1 (6 bases). The germline V and J ends were trimmed by 2 bases and 4 bases, with 12 bases remaining between them. The CDR3 runs to 15 residues. Germline V gives CDR1 MGHRA, CDR2 YSYEKL. The CDR3 loop reads CASSQPGTPYNEQFF. In DNA form, the CDR3 reads TGCGCCAGCAGCCAACCCGGGACACCGTACAATGAGCAGTTCTTC.

The chain uses TRBV7-9 and TRBJ1-2; the D gene is possibly TRBD1 (6 bases). CDR1 is SEHNR, CDR2 FQNEAQ, per germline (reference sequence). The CDR3 is 18 amino acids. Trimming left V 4 bases short and J 5 bases short, with 26 bases between. In DNA, the CDR3 is TGTGCCAGCAGCTCCAAAGCCGGGACAAAAGTGGGTTGGTATGGCTACACCTTC. It yields the protein CASSSKAGTKVGWYGYTF.

The chain employs TRBV28 and TRBJ1-2; D may be TRBD1 (5 bases). The CDR3 is made up of 13 amino acids. The germline gives CDR1 MDHEN, CDR2 SYDVKM. Trimming left V 6 bases short and J 8 bases short, with 16 bases between. This chain's CDR3 is CASRPDRGKGYTF. CDR3 coding DNA: TGTGCCAGCAGACCAGATAGGGGTAAAGGCTACACCTTC.

J is TRBJ2-2 and V is TRBV7-2, with D unresolved. CDR3 length: 12 residues. V lost 4 bases, J lost 6 bases, and 6 bases lay in between. The germline gives CDR1 SGHTA, CDR2 FQGNSA. CDR3 sequence: CASSSTAGELFF. The CDR3 DNA follows: TGTGCCAGCAGCTCCACGGCCGGGGAGCTGTTTTTT.

The chain recombines TRBV19 with TRBJ1-1; tentatively, D is TRBD1 (5 bases). CDR1 is LNHDA and CDR2 is SQIVND in the germline V gene (reference sequence). This CDR3 comprises 15 residues. V gave up 5 bases and J gave up 1 base, with 14 bases separating them. CDR3: CASSSFEGQNTEAFF. CDR3 nucleotide sequence: TGTGCCAGTAGTTCCTTTGAGGGGCAGAACACTGAAGCTTTCTTT.

V is TRBV29-1 and J is TRBJ2-3; tentatively, D is TRBD1 or TRBD2 (5 bases each). The V gene's germline CDR1 is SQVTM and CDR2 ANQGSEA. The CDR3 runs to 12 residues. Trimming took off 6 bases at V and 2 bases at J, with 9 bases between the two ends. The DNA for the CDR3 is TGCAGCGTCCGAGGGGTCACAGATACGCAGTATTTT. This codes for CSVRGVTDTQYF.

The rearrangement joins TRBV7-9 to TRBJ1-4, with TRBD1 matching over 9 bases. The CDR3 is 14 residues long. Germline lookup yields CDR1 SEHNR and CDR2 FQNEAQ (reference sequence). After removal of 5 bases from V and 4 bases from J, the junction contained 2 bases not matched to a gene. The chain's CDR3 is CASSGQGINEKLFF. The CDR3 DNA is TGTGCCAGCAGCGGACAGGGGATTAATGAAAAACTGTTTTTT.

The J gene is TRBJ2-7, the V gene TRBV7-6, with 7 bases fitting TRBD2. This CDR3 is built from 13 residues. Trimming took 5 bases from V and 6 from J; bases not matched to a gene: 7. The germline V gene encodes CDR1 SGHVS and CDR2 FNYEAQ. The DNA for the CDR3 is TGTGCCAGCAGCCCGAATGCGGGAGTCGAGCAGTACTTC. Translation: CASSPNAGVEQYF. Using reference TRBV7-6 and TRBJ2-7 for the parts outside the CDR3, the full variable domain is GAGVSQSPRYKVTKRGQDVALRCDPISGHVSLYWYRQALGQGPEFLTYFNYEAQQDKSGLPNDRFSAERPEGSISTLTIQRTEQRDSAMYRCASSPNAGVEQYFGPGTRLTVT.

This clone occurred once. The rearrangement joins TRBV29-1 to TRBJ1-4; 7 bases map to TRBD1. Germline loops: CDR1 SQVTM, CDR2 ANQGSEA. The CDR3 is 13 amino acids. Germline trimming cut 4 bases from V and 5 bases from J; bases unmatched to any gene: 4. The CDR3 loop is CSVGKQGNEKLFF. CDR3 bases: TGCAGCGTTGGGAAACAGGGGAATGAAAAACTGTTTTTT.

V gene TRBV7-2 combines with J gene TRBJ2-7, with D possibly being TRBD1 (6 bases). Per the germline V gene, CDR1 is SGHTA and CDR2 is FQGNSA. The CDR3 has 14 amino acids. The V gene lost 5 bases and the J gene lost 0 bases, with 11 bases spanning the gap. This chain's CDR3 is CASSTWTASYEQYF. The CDR3, as DNA: TGTGCCAGCAGCACCTGGACAGCCTCCTACGAGCAGTACTTC.

This clone showed up just a few times. This chain links TRBV30 with TRBJ1-1; 7 bases agree with TRBD1. Germline-derived CDR1 and CDR2 are GTSNPN and SVGIG (reference sequence). With 8 bases clipped from V and 1 base from J, the junction kept 13 bases outside the gene matches. The CDR3 spans 15 residues. The CDR3 DNA reads as TGTGCCGTGGATACCCAGGACAGGTGGAACACTGAAGCTTTCTTT. Translating it yields CAVDTQDRWNTEAFF.

This chain uses TRBV19 with TRBJ1-1; D remains unclear. V lost 1 base to trimming and J lost 10 bases, with 13 bases between them. The CDR3 length is 13 residues. Germline V gene data show CDR1 as LNHDA and CDR2 as SQIVND (reference sequence). The CDR3 nucleotides are TGTGCCAGTAGTATAGGGGAGACGGTACCAGCTTTCTTT. Its protein product is CASSIGETVPAFF.

The chain joins TRBV5-8 to TRBJ1-1; possibly TRBD1 for D (6 bases). The CDR3 is 16 amino acids. Looked up from germline, CDR1 is SGHTS and CDR2 is YDEGEE. Between the trimmed V and J ends, which lost 0 bases and 0 bases, there was a span of 12 bases. In nucleotides, the CDR3 is TGTGCCAGCAGCTTGGAATGGAGGGGGGTGAACACTGAAGCTTTCTTT. Its protein is CASSLEWRGVNTEAFF.

The chain joins TRBV18 to TRBJ2-1, with D possibly being TRBD1 or TRBD2 (5 bases each). Per the germline V gene, CDR1 is KGHSH and CDR2 is LQKENI. This CDR3 has 14 amino acids. V lost 2 bases, J lost 6 bases, and 11 bases lay in between. The CDR3 sequence is CASSPLSGGNEQFF. CDR3 DNA: TGTGCCAGCTCACCATTAAGTGGGGGCAATGAGCAGTTCTTC.

The chain recombines TRBV11-2 with TRBJ1-4; 9 positions match TRBD1. The germline CDR1 and CDR2 sequences are SGHAT and FQNNGV. The CDR3 covers 18 residues. The J segment lost 4 bases and the V segment lost 4 bases, leaving 13 bases of the junction unmatched. For the CDR3, the DNA is TGTGCCAGCAGCTCCGGGGACAGGGTAATCCCCTATAATGAAAAACTGTTTTTT. Amino acids: CASSSGDRVIPYNEKLFF.

The CDR3 loop is CATMDRGNYGYTF. Here the CDR3 DNA reads TGTGCCACCATGGACAGGGGAAACTATGGCTACACCTTC. The genes are TRBV3-1 (or the pseudogene TRBV3-2) and TRBJ1-2, with 9 bases that match TRBD1. Germline V gene lookup returns CDR1 LGHDT and CDR2 YNNKEL (reference sequence). The CDR3 has 13 residues. Trimming at V came to 10 bases and at J to 2 bases, leaving 5 bases not matched to a gene.